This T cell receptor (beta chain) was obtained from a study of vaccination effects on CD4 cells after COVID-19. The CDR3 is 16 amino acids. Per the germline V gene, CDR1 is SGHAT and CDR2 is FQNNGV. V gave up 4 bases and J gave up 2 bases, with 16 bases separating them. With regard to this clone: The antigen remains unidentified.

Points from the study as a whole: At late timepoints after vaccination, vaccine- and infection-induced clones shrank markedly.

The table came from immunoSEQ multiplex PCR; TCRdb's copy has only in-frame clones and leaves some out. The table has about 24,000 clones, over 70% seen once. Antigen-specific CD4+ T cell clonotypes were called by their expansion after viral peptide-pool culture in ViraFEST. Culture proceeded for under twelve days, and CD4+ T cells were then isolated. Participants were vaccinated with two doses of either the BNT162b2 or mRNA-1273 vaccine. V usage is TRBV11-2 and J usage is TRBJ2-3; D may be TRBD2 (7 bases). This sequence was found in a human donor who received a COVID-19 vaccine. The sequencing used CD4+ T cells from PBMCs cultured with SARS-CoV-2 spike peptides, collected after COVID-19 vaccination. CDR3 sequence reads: CASSSIGGGFTDTQYF. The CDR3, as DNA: TGTGCCAGCAGCTCAATAGGGGGGGGGTTCACAGATACGCAGTATTTT.